These T cell receptor beta chains were read from a single sample in a study of blood T cell repertoires in COVID-19. Method: immunoSEQ multiplex PCR; TCRdb's copy keeps in-frame clones and lacks some. The sample has about 90,000 clones, around 92% seen once; the top ten hold approximately 6%. Material for sequencing was peripheral blood. The source of these receptors is a woman in her fifties or sixties with active COVID-19. Both conserved end residues are part of each CDR3. A D gene is named only where the DNA matches it firmly. Clone size appears in some rows only: once, few, many, or a class for an expanded clone.

CASSLRRRTGELFF,TGTGCCAGCAGCTTGAGGCGGAGGACCGGGGAGCTGTTTTTT,TRBJ2-2,-,TRBV5-6,-
CASSLRQPANTGELFF,TGTGCCAGCTCACTCCGACAGCCCGCGAACACCGGGGAGCTGTTTTTT,TRBJ2-2,once,TRBV18,-
CAISELPGDPYGYTF,TGTGCCATCAGTGAGTTGCCAGGGGACCCCTATGGCTACACCTTC,TRBJ1-2,few,TRBV10-3,-
CASSIQRGMNTGELFF,TGCGCCAGCAGCATCCAGCGGGGGATGAACACCGGGGAGCTGTTTTTT,TRBJ2-2,-,TRBV5-1,TRBD2
CASSPGLAGAEDTQYF,TGTGCCAGCAGCCCGGGACTAGCGGGAGCGGAAGATACGCAGTATTTT,TRBJ2-3,-,TRBV11-1,TRBD2
CASSMGQVGASYNEQFF,TGTGCCAGTAGTATGGGACAGGTTGGGGCCTCCTACAATGAGCAGTTCTTC,TRBJ2-1,-,TRBV19,TRBD1
CAWIQGLGTEAFF,TGTGCCTGGATTCAGGGCTTAGGTACTGAAGCTTTCTTT,TRBJ1-1,-,TRBV30,-
CAIKPSGGGNEQFF,TGTGCCATCAAGCCCTCGGGGGGTGGAAATGAGCAGTTCTTC,TRBJ2-1,-,TRBV10-3,TRBD2
CASSGTPAVAGLLYEQYF,TGTGCCAGCAGTGGAACCCCGGCGGTCGCAGGGCTTCTCTACGAGCAGTACTTC,TRBJ2-7,few,TRBV28,-
CASSGGTSSTDTQYF,TGTGCCAGCAGTGGGGGGACTAGCAGCACAGATACGCAGTATTTT,TRBJ2-3,-,TRBV2,TRBD2
CASSLTTGAGTEAFF,TGTGCCAGCAGCTTAACGACAGGGGCTGGGACTGAAGCTTTCTTT,TRBJ1-1,-,TRBV7-3,TRBD1
CASSSKLGTGGSNEQFF,TGTGCCAGCAGCTCAAAATTGGGGACAGGGGGAAGCAATGAGCAGTTCTTC,TRBJ2-1,-,TRBV5-4,TRBD1
CASSRGLAGGMRNEQFF,TGTGCCAGCAGCAGAGGACTAGCGGGGGGTATGAGGAATGAGCAGTTCTTC,TRBJ2-1,-,TRBV7-2,TRBD2
CASSVDRAGTEAFF,TGTGCCAGCAGCGTCGACAGGGCTGGAACTGAAGCTTTCTTT,TRBJ1-1,-,TRBV9,TRBD1
CASTSGLAQVGQFF,TGTGCCAGCACCTCCGGACTAGCCCAGGTGGGGCAGTTCTTC,TRBJ2-1,-,TRBV28,TRBD2
CATSRVGQGPTEAFF,TGTGCCACCAGCAGAGTCGGGCAGGGGCCCACTGAAGCTTTCTTT,TRBJ1-1,once,TRBV15,-
CASSLPRRGLNTEAFF,TGTGCCAGTAGTTTACCGCGAAGGGGGCTGAACACTGAAGCTTTCTTT,TRBJ1-1,-,TRBV19,TRBD1
CASSDNYSYEQYF,TGCGCCAGCAGTGATAACTACTCCTACGAGCAGTACTTC,TRBJ2-7,once,TRBV10-2,-
CASSTGTGGYEQYF,TGTGCCAGCAGCACCGGGACAGGGGGCTACGAGCAGTACTTC,TRBJ2-7,-,TRBV6-2/TRBV6-3,TRBD1
CASSSGLARNTGELFF,TGTGCCAGCAGTTCGGGACTAGCGAGGAACACCGGGGAGCTGTTTTTT,TRBJ2-2,-,TRBV27,TRBD2
CASSRAGIYNEQFF,TGTGCCAGCAGTCGAGCGGGGATCTACAATGAGCAGTTCTTC,TRBJ2-1,-,TRBV6-5,TRBD2
CASSRTGNGANEKLFF,TGTGCCAGCAGCAGGACAGGGAACGGAGCTAATGAAAAACTGTTTTTT,TRBJ1-4,-,TRBV5-4,TRBD1
CATSSSGEGTTEAFF,TGTGCCACCAGCTCCTCGGGGGAGGGGACGACTGAAGCTTTCTTT,TRBJ1-1,once,TRBV15,-
CASSIRDRAGTEAFF,TGTGCCAGCTCGATCCGGGACAGGGCTGGTACTGAAGCTTTCTTT,TRBJ1-1,-,TRBV18,TRBD1
CASSSDSLPNQPQHF,TGTGCCAGCAGTTCGGACAGTTTGCCCAATCAGCCCCAGCATTTT,TRBJ1-5,-,TRBV28,-
CASSIGQGLEQYF,TGTGCCAGCAGCATAGGACAAGGCCTGGAGCAGTACTTC,TRBJ2-7,-,TRBV28,-
CASNREGGYTF,TGTGCCAGCAACAGAGAGGGAGGCTACACCTTC,TRBJ1-2,-,TRBV9,-
CASSSPGQAVYEQYF,TGTGCCAGCAGTTCACCGGGACAGGCAGTCTACGAGCAGTACTTC,TRBJ2-7,-,TRBV28,TRBD1
CASSLTGVGATNEKLFF,TGTGCCAGCAGCCTTACAGGAGTAGGGGCAACTAATGAAAAACTGTTTTTT,TRBJ1-4,few,TRBV7-6,-
CAWSALSGGTDTQYF,TGTGCCTGGAGTGCCCTTAGCGGGGGCACAGATACGCAGTATTTT,TRBJ2-3,-,TRBV30,TRBD2
CASSQGWDSNEQFF,TGCGCCAGCAGCCAAGGATGGGACAGCAATGAGCAGTTCTTC,TRBJ2-1,-,TRBV4-1,TRBD1
CATTKPPLDGYTF,TGTGCCACCACAAAACCCCCGCTCGATGGCTACACCTTC,TRBJ1-2,-,TRBV5-4,-
CASSPPERLGGYTF,TGTGCCAGCTCACCACCGGAACGGCTGGGCGGCTACACCTTC,TRBJ1-2,-,TRBV18,-
CSVRNPQETQYF,TGCAGCGTGCGCAACCCCCAAGAGACCCAGTACTTC,TRBJ2-5,-,TRBV29-1,-
CASSLNTEAFF,TGTGCCAGCAGTTTAAACACTGAAGCTTTCTTT,TRBJ1-1,-,TRBV5-6,-
CASSDYRGGASDTEAFF,TGTGCCAGCAGTGACTATCGTGGGGGCGCTTCGGACACTGAAGCTTTCTTT,TRBJ1-1,-,TRBV6-4,-
CASSPPNPDRGSNQPQHF,TGTGCCAGCAGCCCACCCAACCCTGACAGGGGCAGCAATCAGCCCCAGCATTTT,TRBJ1-5,-,TRBV6-2/TRBV6-3,TRBD1
CASRSPGRPDATHGYTF,TGTGCCAGTCGGAGCCCAGGGCGACCGGACGCGACTCATGGCTACACCTTC,TRBJ1-2,-,TRBV19,-
CAISDTVLSGNTIYF,TGTGCCATCAGTGACACAGTCCTCTCTGGAAACACCATATATTTT,TRBJ1-3,-,TRBV10-3,-
CASGWGLAVNEQFF,TGTGCCAGCGGCTGGGGACTAGCGGTCAATGAGCAGTTCTTC,TRBJ2-1,-,TRBV7-2,TRBD2
CASSPEGAGEQYF,TGTGCCAGCTCACCAGAGGGGGCTGGCGAGCAGTACTTC,TRBJ2-7,once,TRBV18,TRBD1
CASSDGDQPQHF,TGTGCCAGCAGCGACGGGGATCAGCCCCAGCATTTT,TRBJ1-5,-,TRBV7-2,-
CASSGGRGRGNQPQHF,TGTGCCAGTAGTGGAGGGAGGGGACGCGGCAATCAGCCCCAGCATTTT,TRBJ1-5,-,TRBV19,-
CASSARGNQPQHF,TGTGCCAGCAGCGCCAGGGGTAATCAGCCCCAGCATTTT,TRBJ1-5,-,TRBV7-2,-
CASSPIYGVYNEQFF,TGTGCCAGCAGTCCGATATACGGGGTCTACAATGAGCAGTTCTTC,TRBJ2-1,once,TRBV6-5,-
CASSPTGGHQPQHF,TGTGCCAGCAGTCCGACAGGGGGTCATCAGCCCCAGCATTTT,TRBJ1-5,-,TRBV28,TRBD1
CASKQLRGAQETQYF,TGTGCCAGCAAACAACTGCGGGGGGCGCAAGAGACCCAGTACTTC,TRBJ2-5,-,TRBV6-5,TRBD2
CASSPGLAGGAFETQYF,TGTGCCAGCAGCCCGGGACTAGCGGGGGGGGCGTTTGAGACCCAGTACTTC,TRBJ2-5,-,TRBV11-2,TRBD2
CASSLARDRGNEQFF,TGTGCCAGCAGCTTAGCGCGGGACAGGGGGAATGAGCAGTTCTTC,TRBJ2-1,-,TRBV7-2,TRBD1
CASSYGTGGGGYTF,TGTGCCAGCAGTTACGGGACAGGGGGCGGGGGCTACACCTTC,TRBJ1-2,-,TRBV6-6,TRBD1
CASTNLAGSYNEQFF,TGTGCCAGCACCAACCTAGCGGGGTCGTACAATGAGCAGTTCTTC,TRBJ2-1,-,TRBV6-5,TRBD2
CASSPQQGMNTEAFF,TGTGCCAGCAGCCCGCAACAGGGAATGAACACTGAAGCTTTCTTT,TRBJ1-1,-,TRBV5-5,-
CASSMRGAGGNTIYF,TGTGCCAGTAGTATGCGAGGGGCGGGAGGAAACACCATATATTTT,TRBJ1-3,-,TRBV19,-